What follows describes a single T cell receptor beta chain. This record belongs to a study of T cell repertoires in cytomegalovirus infection. This CDR3 contains 13 residues. Germline V CDR1 and CDR2: MGHDK, SYGVNS. Trimming pared 8 bases from V and 6 bases from J, leaving 15 bases between. In TCRdb, the reads were re-called with MiXCR into one record per CDR3 protein. The sample lists some 300,000 distinct CDR3 sequences; roughly a sixth were seen once. The source of this sequence is a human donor in good health (CMV status not recorded). Some clones in this sample may be carry-over from other donors' samples. The chain has TRBV25-1 and TRBJ2-3, with D perhaps being TRBD1 or TRBD2 (6 bases each). The specimen sequenced was PBMCs. The CDR3 coding sequence is TGTGCCAGCGAGTTGGGGGGCGGGGATACGCAGTATTTT. This codes for CASELGGGDTQYF. The complete variable domain, with remaining parts taken from reference TRBV25-1 and TRBJ2-3, reads EADIYQTPRYLVIGTGKKITLECSQTMGHDKMYWYQQDPGMELHLIHYSYGVNSTEKGDLSSESTVSRIRTEHFPLTLESARPSHTSQYLCASELGGGDTQYFGPGTRLTVL.